These T cell receptor beta chains were read from a single sample in a study of cytomegalovirus exposure and HLA in healthy donors. Sequencing used immunoSEQ multiplex PCR; TCRdb keeps in-frame clones, though not all of them. This repertoire shows some 150,000 clones, about three quarters found once; its top ten account for roughly 0.76%. The material sequenced was PBMCs. The receptors were sampled from a female donor in good health and CMV-seronegative. Both conserved end residues are part of each CDR3. The D gene is left open where the match is weak. For some rows the clone size is stated as once, few or many, or as a class when expanded; others skip it.

len,abundance,v_gene,d_gene,j_gene,CDR3nt,CDR3aa
15,few,TRBV5-1,TRBD1,TRBJ2-1,TGCGCCAGCAGCATGGGACAGGGAAGGATAGATGAGCAGTTCTTC,CASSMGQGRIDEQFF
17,NA,TRBV11-3,TRBD2,TRBJ2-1,TGTGCCAGCAGCTTAGATGGCGGGACTAGCGGATACAATGAGCAGTTCTTC,CASSLDGGTSGYNEQFF
16,NA,TRBV9,TRBD2,TRBJ2-5,TGTGCCAGCAGCGCCTCTAGCGGGGGGTCGACGGAGACCCAGTACTTC,CASSASSGGSTETQYF
14,NA,TRBV19,NA,TRBJ1-1,TGTGCCAGTCTCGATTGGCAAATGAACACTGAAGCTTTCTTT,CASLDWQMNTEAFF
17,NA,TRBV27,TRBD1,TRBJ1-5,TGTGCCAGCAGTCCCGGGACAGGGGGTCGAGGCAATCAGCCCCAGCATTTT,CASSPGTGGRGNQPQHF
15,NA,TRBV7-3,TRBD1,TRBJ2-1,TGTGCCAGCAGCTTCCGACAGGGGGCGTTTAATGAGCAGTTCTTC,CASSFRQGAFNEQFF
14,NA,TRBV6-5,NA,TRBJ2-1,TGTGCCAGCAGGATGGGACTTGCTAACAATGAGCAGTTCTTC,CASRMGLANNEQFF
19,NA,TRBV6-1,TRBD1,TRBJ2-1,TGTGCCAGCAGTGACGGGACAGGGGCTTTCGCCTTACCCATCGGTGAGCAGTTCTTC,CASSDGTGAFALPIGEQFF
12,NA,TRBV7-9,NA,TRBJ1-2,TGTGCCAGCAGTCCCGGAGGTGGTGGCTACACCTTC,CASSPGGGGYTF
14,few,TRBV29-1,TRBD1,TRBJ2-7,TGCAGCGTGCGGGACAGGGAGGCGTTCTACGAGCAGTACTTC,CSVRDREAFYEQYF
14,NA,TRBV18,TRBD1,TRBJ2-7,TGTGCCAGCTCACCCCGACAGGGGGCGTGGGAGCAGTACTTC,CASSPRQGAWEQYF
15,NA,TRBV19,NA,TRBJ1-5,TGTGCCAGTAGTATAGGGCAGGGTATCAATCAGCCCCAGCATTTT,CASSIGQGINQPQHF
16,NA,TRBV12-2,NA,TRBJ2-5,TGTGCAAGTCGCTACGCTAGCGGGGGGGATCAAGAGACCCAGTACTTC,CASRYASGGDQETQYF
11,NA,TRBV6-5,NA,TRBJ1-2,TGTGCGAGCGGGGGCATAACGGCCCGCACCTTC,CASGGITARTF
13,NA,TRBV7-9,NA,TRBJ2-7,TGTGCCAGCAGTTCTTTTACGGGTAGGGAGCAGTACTTC,CASSSFTGREQYF
14,NA,TRBV5-6,NA,TRBJ2-1,TGTGCCAGCGCGCTTCGGGGGTCCTACAATGAGCAGTTCTTC,CASALRGSYNEQFF
15,NA,TRBV12-5,TRBD2,TRBJ2-3,TGTGCTAGTGTCCTAGCGGGGGCTAGCACAGATACGCAGTATTTT,CASVLAGASTDTQYF
15,once,TRBV7-2,TRBD1,TRBJ2-2,TGTGCCAGCAGCAGAGGGGACAGGAACACCGGGGAGCTGTTTTTT,CASSRGDRNTGELFF
13,NA,TRBV19,NA,TRBJ1-1,TGTGCCAGTACCACAAGGGGTGGTACTGAAGCTTTCTTT,CASTTRGGTEAFF
13,once,TRBV7-2,NA,TRBJ1-5,TGTGCCAGCAGCCCCACGGGGAGTCAGCCCCAGCATTTT,CASSPTGSQPQHF
13,few,TRBV4-2,TRBD2,TRBJ2-1,TGTGCCAGCAGGGGGACTAGCGAACGTGAGCAGTTCTTC,CASRGTSEREQFF
18,NA,TRBV18,TRBD1,TRBJ2-3,TGTGCCAGCTCACCACTAGCCCGACAGGGTGTCCCCACAGATACGCAGTATTTT,CASSPLARQGVPTDTQYF
14,NA,TRBV10-3,NA,TRBJ2-1,TGTGCCATCAGTGCAGGGGGGTCATACAATGAGCAGTTCTTC,CAISAGGSYNEQFF
15,NA,TRBV19,NA,TRBJ2-5,TGTGCCAGTAGTATTTGGGCTAGCGCCCAAGAGACCCAGTACTTC,CASSIWASAQETQYF
15,NA,TRBV6-5,NA,TRBJ2-7,TGTGCCAGCAGTTACCGGGACTCTACCTCCTACGAGCAGTACTTC,CASSYRDSTSYEQYF
16,NA,TRBV28,NA,TRBJ1-2,TGTGCCAGCAGTCCGGGGGGAGGGGGGTCGCCCTATGGCTACACCTTC,CASSPGGGGSPYGYTF
15,NA,TRBV19,NA,TRBJ1-5,TGTGCCAGTAGTATTGAGAGGGGGTACAATCAGCCCCAGCATTTT,CASSIERGYNQPQHF
15,NA,TRBV4-3,TRBD2,TRBJ2-7,TGCGCCAGCAGCCAAGGACTAGCATTTAACTACGAGCAGTACTTC,CASSQGLAFNYEQYF
14,NA,TRBV7-9,NA,TRBJ2-7,TGTGCCAGCAGCCCCCAGGGGCGAGACTACGAGCAGTACTTC,CASSPQGRDYEQYF
13,NA,TRBV6-5,NA,TRBJ1-2,TGTGCCAGCAGTGAGGCACAAAACTATGGCTACACCTTC,CASSEAQNYGYTF
14,NA,TRBV29-1,TRBD1,TRBJ2-7,TGCAGCGTTGAAGCGGGACAGGGAGGCTACGAGCAGTACTTC,CSVEAGQGGYEQYF
12,NA,TRBV7-9,NA,TRBJ1-2,TGTGCCAGCAGCCCACAGAACTATGGCTACACCTTC,CASSPQNYGYTF
13,once,TRBV5-8,NA,TRBJ1-4,TGTGCCAGCAGCTTGCGAGGTGTTGAAAAACTGTTTTTT,CASSLRGVEKLFF
12,NA,TRBV6-1,NA,TRBJ2-3,TGTGCCACTCGTCAGGACACAGATACGCAGTATTTT,CATRQDTDTQYF
23,NA,TRBV15,NA,TRBJ2-5,TGTGCCACCAGCAGAGAGGAGCTAGCGCTCACTACGACGGGCGGGCCGCGACAAGAGACCCAGTACTTC,CATSREELALTTTGGPRQETQYF
14,NA,TRBV11-3,NA,TRBJ1-1,TGTGCCAGCAGCTTAGACGGTGTGAACACTGAAGCTTTCTTT,CASSLDGVNTEAFF
15,NA,TRBV7-3,TRBD1,TRBJ2-1,TGTGCCAGCAGCCCGGGACAGTTAAGTAGGACTGAGCAGTTCTTC,CASSPGQLSRTEQFF
16,NA,TRBV6-5,NA,TRBJ1-4,TGTGCCAGCAGTTACGACGGGCCAGGGCCTAATGAAAAACTGTTTTTT,CASSYDGPGPNEKLFF
17,NA,TRBV7-2,TRBD2,TRBJ2-7,TGTGCCAGCAGCTTAACCGGGACTAGCGGGAGGGCCTACGAGCAGTACTTC,CASSLTGTSGRAYEQYF
14,NA,TRBV4-3,TRBD1,TRBJ1-1,TGCGCCAGCAGCCGACAGGGGGGATCAACTGAAGCTTTCTTT,CASSRQGGSTEAFF
15,NA,TRBV2,TRBD2,TRBJ2-5,TGTGCCAGCAGTGAACGCGGGAGGGCCTATGAGACCCAGTACTTC,CASSERGRAYETQYF
14,NA,TRBV7-9,NA,TRBJ2-7,TGTTCCAGCAGCTTATCTGCGGTAACCTACGAGCAGTACTTC,CSSSLSAVTYEQYF
15,once,TRBV19,NA,TRBJ1-1,TGTGCCAGTATCCTCGGGAACTTCCCGAACACTGAAGCTTTCTTT,CASILGNFPNTEAFF